This TCR beta chain comes out of a study of TIL therapy for anti-PD-1-resistant metastatic lung cancer. The overall study: Tumors carried a median about 1.5 non-synonymous mutations per megabase. Points from the study as a whole: The cohort had more treatment-naive, never-smoker and oncogene-addicted patients than typical. TIL clonotype persistence in blood showed no apparent association with response.

Concerning this clone: What it binds is not known.

The libraries were made with immunoSEQ v3. Sequencing used immunoSEQ multiplex PCR; TCRdb keeps in-frame clones, though not all of them. The sample has tens of thousands of clones, approximately 79% seen once. The time point was: pre-treatment sample, taken before nivolumab and TIL therapy. The CDR3 sequence is 14 residues long. Per germline, CDR1 SGHTA and CDR2 FQGNSA. V was clipped by 2 bases and J by 13 bases, with 18 bases between them. The TCR sequence derives from a man aged 70 or older with non-small cell lung cancer. The chain uses TRBV7-2 and TRBJ2-4, with D possibly being TRBD1 or TRBD2 (5 bases each). This specimen was blood, taken at baseline. The CDR3 nucleotides read TGTGCCAGCAGCTTACCCCGGGACCCCCTGCGGCAGTACTTC. As protein: CASSLPRDPLRQYF.